What follows are 20 T cell receptor beta chains derived from one specimen sequenced in a study of CD8+ T cells in alopecia areata. Reverse transcription of extracted RNA yielded cDNA, which provided the sequencing template. TCRdb's table, derived via immunoSEQ multiplex PCR, lists solely in-frame clones and lacks some. The data contain 160,000 or so clones, around half of them seen just once; the ten biggest clones take up approximately 19%. Sequenced material: CD8+ T cells sorted from blood, taken at week 0. The source is a human donor with alopecia areata.

The rearrangement uses TRBV9 and TRBJ2-7, with D possibly being TRBD2 (6 bases). V lost 0 bases, J lost 2 bases, and 12 bases lay in between. Germline CDR1 reads SGDLS; CDR2 reads YYNGEE. The CDR3 spans 15 residues. In DNA, the CDR3 is TGTGCCAGCAGCGTAGACGGGACTGTGACCTACGAGCAGTACTTC. As protein: CASSVDGTVTYEQYF.

This chain links TRBV30 with TRBJ2-1, with TRBD1 matching 8 bases. Per the germline V gene, CDR1 is GTSNPN and CDR2 is SVGIG (reference sequence). The V segment lost 0 bases and the J segment 9 bases; nucleotides outside the gene matches: 4. The CDR3 is 13 amino acids. The CDR3 bases are TGTGCCTGGAGTGTAACGACAGGGGCTGAGCAGTTCTTC. This sequence encodes CAWSVTTGAEQFF. The full variable domain, in which reference TRBV30 and TRBJ2-1 provide the parts outside the CDR3, is SQTIHQWPATLVQPVGSPLSLECTVEGTSNPNLYWYRQAAGRGLQLLFYSVGIGQISSEVPQNLSASRPQDRQFILSSKKLLLSDSGFYLCAWSVTTGAEQFFGPGTRLTVL.

A few counts support this clone. The J gene is TRBJ2-7, the V gene TRBV29-1, with TRBD1 as a possible D gene (5 bases). The CDR3 is 15 amino acids. Germline CDR1 is SQVTM and CDR2 is ANQGSEA. The ends were cut back, 4 bases at V and 4 bases at J, with 20 bases in the middle. The CDR3, as DNA: TGCAGCGTTGTGTGGGGTACAGGTCCTACTTACGAGCAGTACTTC. It translates to CSVVWGTGPTYEQYF.

This clone was detected only a few times. Other DNA sequences in this sample translate to the same CDR3. This chain joins TRBV9 and TRBJ2-7; D remains unclear. The CDR3 is 12 residues long. CDR1 and CDR2 from the germline V gene are SGDLS and YYNGEE. V was trimmed by 4 bases and J by 0 bases, leaving 5 bases between them. The CDR3 coding sequence is TGTGCCAGCAGCCCCCCCTCCTACGAGCAGTACTTC. Translation: CASSPPSYEQYF.

The rearrangement links TRBV30 to TRBJ1-2; D uncertain. The CDR3 length is 13 residues. Per germline, CDR1 GTSNPN and CDR2 SVGIG (reference sequence). The V and J ends lost 1 base and 2 bases respectively, with 8 bases between them. The CDR3 DNA reads TGTGCCTGGAGTGGGGCAGAAAACTATGGCTACACCTTC. This translates into CAWSGAENYGYTF.

The V and J genes are TRBV4-3 and TRBJ1-1; perhaps TRBD1 as D (5 bases). Germline lookup yields CDR1 LGHNA and CDR2 YSLEER. The germline V and J ends were trimmed by 4 bases and 7 bases, with 13 bases remaining between them. The CDR3 contains 13 residues. In DNA, the CDR3 is TGCGCCAGCAGCCCTAGCCGGGACTATGAAGCTTTCTTT. Translated, it gives CASSPSRDYEAFF.

V is TRBV29-1 and J is TRBJ2-5; a possible D gene is TRBD1 (5 bases). V dropped 4 bases and J dropped 5 bases, with 11 bases sitting between them. Germline V lookup: CDR1 SQVTM, CDR2 ANQGSEA. This CDR3 comprises 12 residues. The CDR3 reads CSVVARAETQYF. DNA of the CDR3: TGCAGCGTTGTTGCCAGGGCGGAGACCCAGTACTTC.

V gene TRBV27 combines with J gene TRBJ1-1; 7 positions agree with TRBD1. Germline CDR1 reads MNHEY; CDR2 reads SMNVEV (reference sequence). The J segment lost 2 bases and the V segment lost 7 bases, leaving 10 bases of the junction unmatched. This CDR3 comprises 15 residues. As DNA, the CDR3 is TGTGCCAGCACTCCGATGGCAGGGGGAAACACTGAAGCTTTCTTT. It specifies CASTPMAGGNTEAFF.

This clone was picked up a small number of times. The V and J genes are TRBV5-5 and TRBJ1-1, with D tentatively TRBD1 (6 bases). The germline gives CDR1 SGHKS, CDR2 YYEKEE (reference sequence). The CDR3 has 14 amino acids. Trimming cost V 4 bases and J 2 bases, with 12 bases left between them. The CDR3 coding sequence is TGTGCCAGCAGCATCCGACAGGCAAACACTGAAGCTTTCTTT. Translating it yields CASSIRQANTEAFF.

The chain uses TRBV7-9 and TRBJ2-7; D not resolved. This CDR3 has 13 residues. The germline V gene has CDR1 SEHNR and CDR2 FQNEAQ (reference sequence). The germline V and J ends were trimmed by 5 bases and 3 bases, with 11 bases remaining between them. The CDR3 DNA is TGTGCCAGCAGCCCACCGGCTAGCTACGAGCAGTACTTC. The encoded protein is CASSPPASYEQYF.

The chain carries TRBV6-1 and TRBJ2-3; tentatively, D is TRBD1 (6 bases). The CDR3 has 17 residues. The V and J ends lost 2 bases and 3 bases respectively, with 18 bases between them. Germline V CDR1 and CDR2: MNHNS, SASEGT. CDR3 in DNA: TGTGCCAGCAGTGAAAAGCGAACAGGGAGAAAGACAGATACGCAGTATTTT. This codes for CASSEKRTGRKTDTQYF.

The genes are TRBV7-9 and TRBJ2-3, with TRBD2 identical over 8 bases. The CDR3 is 15 residues long. J was trimmed by 0 bases and V by 4 bases; bases with no gene match: 3. CDR1 and CDR2 from the germline V gene are SEHNR and FQNEAQ (reference sequence). CDR3 nucleotides: TGTGCCAGCAGCTCCCGGACTAGCAGCACAGATACGCAGTATTTT. Residues: CASSSRTSSTDTQYF.

The gene calls are TRBV4-3 and TRBJ2-1; 10 bases map to TRBD2. The trim removed 6 bases at V and 4 bases at J, leaving 6 bases unmatched. This CDR3 has 15 residues. Looked up from germline, CDR1 is LGHNA and CDR2 is YSLEER. CDR3 sequence reads: CASSHTSGEYNEQFF. Written as DNA, the CDR3 is TGCGCCAGCAGTCACACTAGCGGGGAATACAATGAGCAGTTCTTC.

This clone was detected only a few times. The gene calls are TRBV30 and TRBJ2-3, with 11 bases aligning to TRBD2. The V gene end was trimmed by 2 bases and the J gene end by 8 bases; junction bases not matched to a gene: 6. Looked up from germline, CDR1 is GTSNPN and CDR2 is SVGIG (reference sequence). The CDR3 is made up of 14 amino acids. The CDR3 DNA is TGTGCCTGGAGTCCCGGGACTAGCGGCGGTACGCAGTATTTT. It yields the protein CAWSPGTSGGTQYF.

V and J are TRBV7-8 and TRBJ1-2, with a weak D call TRBD1 (6 bases). V lost 2 bases, J lost 2 bases, and 21 bases lay in between. Germline lookup yields CDR1 SGHVS and CDR2 FQNEAQ. There are 18 residues in the CDR3. DNA for the CDR3: TGTGCCAGCAGCTTAAGGGGACATGGTCAGGGGCCAAACTATGGCTACACCTTC. This gives the protein CASSLRGHGQGPNYGYTF.

The gene calls are TRBV27 and TRBJ2-3; no clear D gene. From germline, CDR1 is MNHEY and CDR2 SMNVEV (reference sequence). Trimming pared 0 bases from V and 9 bases from J, leaving 7 bases between. CDR3 length: 12 amino acids. The CDR3 here is CASSLSPGTQYF. As DNA, the CDR3 is TGTGCCAGCAGTTTATCCCCTGGGACGCAGTATTTT.

The chain links TRBV27 to TRBJ1-1; the match to TRBD1 covers 8 bases. The length of the CDR3 is 12 residues. Germline V lookup: CDR1 MNHEY, CDR2 SMNVEV (reference sequence). The V segment lost 5 bases and the J segment 6 bases; nucleotides outside the gene matches: 2. The CDR3 sequence is CASSGQGPEAFF. The CDR3 region has the DNA TGTGCCAGCAGTGGACAGGGCCCTGAAGCTTTCTTT.

V and J are TRBV2 and TRBJ2-3; D unresolved. Trimming left V 2 bases short and J 0 bases short, with 12 bases between. The CDR3 runs 16 residues. Germline V gene sequence: CDR1 SNHLY, CDR2 FYNNEI. The CDR3 DNA reads TGTGCCAGCAGTGAAAATAGGCTACGTAGCACAGATACGCAGTATTTT. Translating it yields CASSENRLRSTDTQYF.

The table lists this clone with a few counts. The junction differs from germline at one of its ends, possibly a read error. The chain links TRBV29-1 to TRBJ2-5; D is undetermined. Germline V gene data show CDR1 as SQVTM and CDR2 as ANQGSEA. The CDR3 length is 8 residues. The CDR3 DNA reads as TGCAGCGTGCCAACTGGGGACTTC. This encodes CSVPTGDF.

The chain recombines TRBV5-1 with TRBJ1-2, with a weak D call TRBD1 (6 bases). V gave up 0 bases and J gave up 0 bases, with 9 bases separating them. The CDR3 extends over 15 amino acids. The germline gives CDR1 SGHRS, CDR2 YFSETQ. CDR3: CASSLAEGANYGYTF. The CDR3 DNA reads TGCGCCAGCAGCTTGGCCGAGGGGGCTAACTATGGCTACACCTTC.